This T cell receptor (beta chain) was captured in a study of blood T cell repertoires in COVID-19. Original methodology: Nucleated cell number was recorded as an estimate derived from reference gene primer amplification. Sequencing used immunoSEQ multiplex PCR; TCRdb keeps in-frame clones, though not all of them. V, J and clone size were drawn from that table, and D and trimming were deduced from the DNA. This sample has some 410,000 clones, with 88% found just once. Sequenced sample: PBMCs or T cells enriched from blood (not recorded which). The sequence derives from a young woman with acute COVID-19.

The CDR3 loop reads CASSRDGYNSPLHF. Written as DNA, the CDR3 is TGTGCCAGCAGCCGGGATGGTTATAATTCACCCCTCCACTTT. This sequence joins TRBV5-5 and TRBJ1-6; D ambiguous. The germline V gene encodes CDR1 SGHKS and CDR2 YYEKEE (reference sequence). Between the trimmed V and J ends, which lost 4 bases and 4 bases, there was a span of 9 bases. This CDR3 has 14 residues.